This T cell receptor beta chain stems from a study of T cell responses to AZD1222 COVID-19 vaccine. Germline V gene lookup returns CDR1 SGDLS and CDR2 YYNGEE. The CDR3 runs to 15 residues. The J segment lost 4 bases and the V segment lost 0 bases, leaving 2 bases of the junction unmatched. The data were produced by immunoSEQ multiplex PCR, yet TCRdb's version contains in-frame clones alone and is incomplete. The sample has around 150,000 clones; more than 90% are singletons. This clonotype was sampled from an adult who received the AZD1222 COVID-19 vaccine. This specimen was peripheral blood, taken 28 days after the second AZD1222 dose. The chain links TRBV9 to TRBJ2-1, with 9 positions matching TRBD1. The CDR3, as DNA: TGTGCCAGCAGCGTAGCACAGGGGGCTTACAATGAGCAGTTCTTC. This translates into CASSVAQGAYNEQFF.